This T cell receptor beta chain was profiled in a study of CD8+ T cells in alopecia areata. Sequencing used cDNA as its template, made by extracting RNA and reverse transcribing it. Some clones are missing from TCRdb's copy, which holds only in-frame ones; the method was immunoSEQ multiplex PCR. This table holds roughly 200,000 clones, roughly 65% found once. This CDR3 has 15 amino acids. The germline V and J ends were trimmed by 0 bases and 4 bases, with 10 bases remaining between them. Germline CDR1 is SNHLY and CDR2 is FYNNEI. The sample in question was CD4+ T cells sorted from blood, obtained at week 0. This sequence joins TRBV2 and TRBJ1-5; D is unclear. This clonotype was obtained from a human donor with alopecia areata. The CDR3 region is CASSEALAVNQPQHF. CDR3 bases: TGTGCCAGCAGTGAAGCGCTAGCGGTAAATCAGCCCCAGCATTTT.